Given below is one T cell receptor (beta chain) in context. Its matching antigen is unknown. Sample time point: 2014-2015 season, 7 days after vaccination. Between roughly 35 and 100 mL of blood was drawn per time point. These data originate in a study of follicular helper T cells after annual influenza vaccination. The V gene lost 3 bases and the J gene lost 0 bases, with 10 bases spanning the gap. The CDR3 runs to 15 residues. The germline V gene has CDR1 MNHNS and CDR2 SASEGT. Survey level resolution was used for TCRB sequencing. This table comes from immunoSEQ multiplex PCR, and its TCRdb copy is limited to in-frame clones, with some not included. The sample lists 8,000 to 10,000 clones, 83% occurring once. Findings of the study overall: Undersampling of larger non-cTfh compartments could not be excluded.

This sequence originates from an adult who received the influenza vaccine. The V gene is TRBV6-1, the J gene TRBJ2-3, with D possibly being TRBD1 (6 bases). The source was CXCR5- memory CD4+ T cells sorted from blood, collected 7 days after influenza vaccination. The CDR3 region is CASSDQGTSTDTQYF. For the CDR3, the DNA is TGTGCCAGCAGTGACCAGGGGACAAGCACAGATACGCAGTATTTT.